A single sample gave rise to the 19 T cell receptor beta chains below, sequenced in a study of cytomegalovirus exposure and HLA in healthy donors. Amplification used 60 Vbeta primers and 13 Jbeta primers. Profiled with immunoSEQ multiplex PCR; TCRdb holds only in-frame clones, not every one. The sample shows some 120,000 clones, around 79% of them seen only once. Sequenced sample: PBMCs. The receptor set was obtained from a woman aged 40-49 years in good health and CMV-seropositive.

This clone has a handful of counts. This chain connects TRBV6-1 to TRBJ1-1; TRBD1 agrees at 7 bases. This CDR3 spans 13 amino acids. Trimming removed 8 bases from V and 5 bases from J; junction bases left unmatched: 8. Germline V gene lookup returns CDR1 MNHNS and CDR2 SASEGT. This CDR3 reads CASEKGARTEAFF. CDR3 nucleotides: TGTGCCAGCGAAAAGGGGGCCCGGACTGAAGCTTTCTTT.

The chain employs TRBV5-1 and TRBJ1-1; D is ambiguous. V gave up 2 bases and J gave up 6 bases, with 11 bases separating them. In germline, CDR1 is SGHRS, CDR2 YFSETQ. This CDR3 contains 13 residues. The CDR3 sequence is CASSLFGVSEAFF. The CDR3 nucleotides read TGCGCCAGCAGCTTATTCGGGGTGTCTGAAGCTTTCTTT.

This chain links TRBV28 with TRBJ1-4; a weak D match, TRBD1 (6 bases). Trimming took 5 bases from V and 8 from J, leaving 18 bases between them. This CDR3 contains 15 residues. Germline V gene data show CDR1 as MDHEN and CDR2 as SYDVKM. The CDR3 reads CASSLGQSQREKLFF. DNA for the CDR3: TGTGCCAGCAGTCTAGGACAGTCCCAGAGGGAAAAACTGTTTTTT.

V and J are TRBV28 and TRBJ2-7, with TRBD1 matching 7 bases. CDR1 is MDHEN and CDR2 is SYDVKM in the germline V gene. Losses at the gene ends were 2 bases for V and 5 bases for J; bases not matched to a gene: 15. The CDR3 contains 17 residues. The CDR3 protein is CASSLPLVDRAKNEQYF. As DNA, the CDR3 is TGTGCCAGCAGTTTACCTCTAGTCGACAGGGCCAAAAACGAGCAGTACTTC.

The chain couples TRBV7-6 to TRBJ2-5, with 13 bases fitting TRBD2. CDR3 length: 15 amino acids. The junction had 6 bases not matched to a gene; V was cut back by 7 bases and J by 4 bases. CDR1 and CDR2 from the germline V gene are SGHVS and FNYEAQ. CDR3 protein: CASTRLAGGSETQYF. DNA for the CDR3: TGTGCCAGCACCAGACTAGCGGGGGGATCAGAGACCCAGTACTTC.

This chain connects TRBV6-4 to TRBJ2-1; D is unresolved. The CDR3 extends over 15 amino acids. The germline V gene has CDR1 MRHNA and CDR2 SNTAGT. V lost 0 bases and J 4 bases, leaving 10 bases between the germline ends. The CDR3 sequence is CASSDSRSDYNEQFF. Written as DNA, the CDR3 is TGTGCCAGCAGTGACTCGAGGTCAGATTACAATGAGCAGTTCTTC.

The chain employs TRBV18 and TRBJ1-1; 8 bases are shared with TRBD1. V shed 4 bases and J 4 bases; nucleotides not matched to a gene: 11. Per the germline V gene, CDR1 is KGHSH and CDR2 is LQKENI. The CDR3 consists of 16 residues. For the CDR3, the DNA is TGTGCCAGCTCACTCGATAGGACAGGGTCGTTCACTGAAGCTTTCTTT. This codes for CASSLDRTGSFTEAFF.

The chain is built from TRBV30 and TRBJ1-5, with 9 bases aligning to TRBD1. The V and J ends lost 0 bases and 4 bases, in that order; junction bases with no gene match: 4. The germline V gene has CDR1 GTSNPN and CDR2 SVGIG (reference sequence). This CDR3 has 15 amino acids. The CDR3 region has the DNA TGTGCCTGGAGTGTATGGGACAGGGAAAATCAGCCCCAGCATTTT. This codes for CAWSVWDRENQPQHF.

The V and J genes are TRBV18 and TRBJ2-2, with D tentatively TRBD1 (5 bases). The germline V and J ends were trimmed by 1 base and 9 bases, with 9 bases remaining between them. This CDR3 region has 13 residues. Germline lookup yields CDR1 KGHSH and CDR2 LQKENI. Here the CDR3 reads CASSPQGHRELFF. In nucleotides, the CDR3 is TGTGCCAGCTCACCACAGGGGCACCGGGAGCTGTTTTTT. Supplemented by reference TRBV18 and TRBJ2-2, the full variable domain reads NAGVMQNPRHLVRRRGQEARLRCSPMKGHSHVYWYRQLPEEGLKFMVYLQKENIIDESGMPKERFSAEFPKEGPSILRIQQVVRGDSAAYFCASSPQGHRELFFGEGSRLTVL.

This chain joins TRBV2 and TRBJ2-1; 16 bases line up with TRBD2. The CDR3 is 17 amino acids. Germline CDR1 and CDR2: SNHLY and FYNNEI. V trimming: 6 bases; J trimming: 7 bases; junction bases outside the gene matches: 9. CDR3 in DNA: TGTGCCAGCAGACCGGGACTAGCGGGAGGGAGTGGAAATGAGCAGTTCTTC. As protein: CASRPGLAGGSGNEQFF.

The chain recombines TRBV9 with TRBJ2-2; TRBD1 might be the D (5 bases). V gave up 1 base and J gave up 1 base, with 8 bases separating them. The CDR3 has 15 residues. From germline, CDR1 is SGDLS and CDR2 YYNGEE. CDR3 region: CASSVSQGNTGELFF. The CDR3, as DNA: TGTGCCAGCAGCGTAAGTCAGGGGAACACCGGGGAGCTGTTTTTT.

The CDR3 coding sequence is TGTGCCAGCAGCGTAGAGACAGGGAACCGATTCGATGAGCAGTTCTTC. It specifies CASSVETGNRFDEQFF. J is TRBJ2-1 and V is TRBV9, with 7 bases fitting TRBD1. Trimming cost V 0 bases and J 8 bases; bases outside gene matches: 11. The CDR3 sequence is 16 residues long. Germline assignment: CDR1 SGDLS and CDR2 YYNGEE.

This clone was seen a few times. This chain joins TRBV20-1 and TRBJ2-5; D remains ambiguous. V was pared by 5 bases and J by 4 bases, with 8 bases between. CDR1 and CDR2 from the germline V gene are DFQATT and SNEGSKA (reference sequence). This CDR3 has 11 residues. The CDR3 loop is CSAGPGETQYF. In DNA, the CDR3 is TGCAGTGCTGGGCCCGGAGAGACCCAGTACTTC.

The chain couples TRBV29-1 to TRBJ1-2; possible D gene TRBD1, 6 bases. The CDR3 totals 12 residues. Germline V gene data show CDR1 as SQVTM and CDR2 as ANQGSEA. V lost 7 bases, J lost 7 bases, and 16 bases lay in between. This chain's CDR3 is CSALGAEPGYTF. In DNA, the CDR3 is TGCAGCGCTCTGGGGGCAGAGCCTGGCTACACCTTC.

The chain couples TRBV18 to TRBJ1-4; unclear D gene. The V and J ends lost 3 bases and 4 bases respectively, with 9 bases between them. CDR1 is KGHSH, CDR2 LQKENI, per germline. The CDR3 contains 14 residues. In DNA, the CDR3 is TGTGCCAGCTCACCGCAGACACTTAATGAAAAACTGTTTTTT. Its protein product is CASSPQTLNEKLFF.

The chain joins TRBV5-1 to TRBJ2-2; 9 bases map to TRBD1. CDR3 length: 15 residues. The V segment lost 3 bases and the J segment 5 bases; nucleotides outside the gene matches: 5. Germline CDR1 reads SGHRS; CDR2 reads YFSETQ. The CDR3 reads CASSSGTGSTGELFF. DNA for the CDR3: TGCGCCAGCAGCTCCGGGACAGGGTCAACCGGGGAGCTGTTTTTT.

The rearrangement uses TRBV2 and TRBJ1-1; D gene uncertain. Trimming shortened V by 3 bases and J by 2 bases, and 7 bases separated the two germline ends. Germline lookup yields CDR1 SNHLY and CDR2 FYNNEI. The CDR3 runs to 13 residues. Here the CDR3 reads CASSDRLNTEAFF. DNA of the CDR3: TGTGCCAGCAGTGATAGACTAAACACTGAAGCTTTCTTT.

The chain carries TRBV10-2 and TRBJ1-2; D gene unclear. V was clipped by 0 bases and J by 8 bases, with 7 bases between them. Germline CDR1 is WSHSY and CDR2 is SAAADI. The CDR3 has 12 amino acids. This CDR3 reads CASSESRRGYTF. For the CDR3, the DNA is TGCGCCAGCAGTGAGTCGAGGAGAGGCTACACCTTC.

The V and J genes are TRBV30 and TRBJ2-7, with D perhaps TRBD1 (5 bases). CDR1 and CDR2 (germline): GTSNPN, SVGIG (reference sequence). This CDR3 comprises 12 residues. Between the trimmed V and J ends, which lost 3 bases and 3 bases, there was a span of 9 bases. The CDR3 loop reads CAWSATVYEQYF. CDR3 DNA: TGTGCCTGGAGCGCGACAGTCTACGAGCAGTACTTC.